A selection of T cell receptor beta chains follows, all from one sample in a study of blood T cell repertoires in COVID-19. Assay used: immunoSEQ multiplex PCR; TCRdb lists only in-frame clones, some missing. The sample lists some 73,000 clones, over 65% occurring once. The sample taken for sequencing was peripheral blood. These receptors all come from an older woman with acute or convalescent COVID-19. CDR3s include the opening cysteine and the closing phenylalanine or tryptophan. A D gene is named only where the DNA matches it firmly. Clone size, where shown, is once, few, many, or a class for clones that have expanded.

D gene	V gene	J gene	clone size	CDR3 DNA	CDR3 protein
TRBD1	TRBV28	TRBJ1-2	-	TGTGCCAGCAGTACGGGACAGCTAATATATGGCTACACCTTC	CASSTGQLIYGYTF
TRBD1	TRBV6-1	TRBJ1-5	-	TGTGCCAGCAGTGGATCCGACAGGGCCCTCAATCAGCCCCAGCATTTT	CASSGSDRALNQPQHF
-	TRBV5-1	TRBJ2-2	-	TGCGCCAGCAGGAAACAGGGGAACACCGGGGAGCTGTTTTTT	CASRKQGNTGELFF
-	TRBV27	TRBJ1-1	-	TGTGCCAGCAGACCGAGGGGAGGGGCACTCACTGAAGCTTTCTTT	CASRPRGGALTEAFF
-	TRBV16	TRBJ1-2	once	TGTGCCAGCAGCCAGCGGGCCTATGGCTACACCTTC	CASSQRAYGYTF
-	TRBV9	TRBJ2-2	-	TGTGCCAGCAGCGTTAGTGTTGCCTACACCGGGGAGCTGTTTTTT	CASSVSVAYTGELFF
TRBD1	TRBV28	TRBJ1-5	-	TGTGCCAGCAGGAAGGGGGCGCGGAGCAATCAGCCCCAGCATTTT	CASRKGARSNQPQHF
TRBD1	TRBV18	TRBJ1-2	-	TGTGCCAGCTCACCTCGAGACGGGTGGACAGGGGGCGCTGTCTATGGCTACACCTTC	CASSPRDGWTGGAVYGYTF
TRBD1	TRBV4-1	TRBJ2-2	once	TGCGCCAGCAGCCAAGCGACAGGGTCTCCCGGGGAGCTGTTTTTT	CASSQATGSPGELFF
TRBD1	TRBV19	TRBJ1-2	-	TGTGCCAGTAGTCGGACAGGGGCCAACTATGGCTACACCTTC	CASSRTGANYGYTF
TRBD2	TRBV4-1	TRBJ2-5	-	TGCGCCAGCAGCCAAGGGGATCTTAGCGGGGGGGAGACCCAGTACTTC	CASSQGDLSGGETQYF
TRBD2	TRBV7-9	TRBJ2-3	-	TGTGCCAGCAGCCCCGGGGGGGTCTTTACAGATACGCAGTATTTT	CASSPGGVFTDTQYF
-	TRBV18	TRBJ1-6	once	TGTGCCAGCTCACCATTCCAGGCCGGTAGCTCCTATAATTCACCCCTCCACTTT	CASSPFQAGSSYNSPLHF
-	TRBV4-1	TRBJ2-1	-	TGCGCCAGCAGCCAAAACCCCTGGGGGACTCCATACAATGAGCAGTTCTTC	CASSQNPWGTPYNEQFF
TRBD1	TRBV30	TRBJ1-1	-	TGTGCCTGGAGAGACAGGACAGGGGTTGAGGCTGAAGCTTTCTTT	CAWRDRTGVEAEAFF
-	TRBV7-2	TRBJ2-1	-	TGTGCCAGCAGCTTAGGGACAGTTAATGAGCAGTTCTTC	CASSLGTVNEQFF
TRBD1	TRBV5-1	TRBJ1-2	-	TGCGCCAGCAGCTTTGCCCTAGGGACAGGGTCTAACTATGGCTACACCTTC	CASSFALGTGSNYGYTF
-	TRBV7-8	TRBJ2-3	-	TGTGCCAGCAGCGGTACGAGCGGTGTGGCAGAGGGAGGTGAAGATACGCAGTATTTT	CASSGTSGVAEGGEDTQYF
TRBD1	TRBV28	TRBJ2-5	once	TGTGCCAGCAGCCGGACAGGGGCGGCTCAGACCCAGTACTTC	CASSRTGAAQTQYF
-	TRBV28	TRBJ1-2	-	TGTGCCAGCAGTTCAGGACTATATGGCTACACCTTC	CASSSGLYGYTF
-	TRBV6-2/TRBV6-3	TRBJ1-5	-	TGTGCCAGCAGTATCTACAATCAGCCCCAGCATTTT	CASSIYNQPQHF
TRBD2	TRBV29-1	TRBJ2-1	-	TGCAGCGTTGAACTAGCGGTCCACAATGAGCAGTTCTTC	CSVELAVHNEQFF
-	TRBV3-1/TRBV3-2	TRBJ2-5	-	TGTGCCAGCAGCCAAGATTCAACGGAGGATGAAGAGACCCAGTACTTC	CASSQDSTEDEETQYF
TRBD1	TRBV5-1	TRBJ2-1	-	TGCGCCAGCAGCGCACAAAGACAGGGTGGTGAGCAGTTCTTC	CASSAQRQGGEQFF
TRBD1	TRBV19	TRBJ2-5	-	TGTGCCAGTAGCAGTATAAAACAGGGGGCTTTGGAGACCCAGTACTTC	CASSSIKQGALETQYF
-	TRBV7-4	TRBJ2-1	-	TGTGCCAGCAGCTTCAGACTCCGCAATGAGCAGTTCTTC	CASSFRLRNEQFF
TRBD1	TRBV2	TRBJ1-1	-	TGTGCCAGCAGATTATTAACCGGGACAGGGAACACTGAAGCTTTCTTT	CASRLLTGTGNTEAFF
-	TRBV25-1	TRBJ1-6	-	TGTGCCAGCACACAACCGGGTTCACCCCTCCACTTT	CASTQPGSPLHF
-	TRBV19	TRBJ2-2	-	TGTGCCAGTAGTATCCGGACTGGTACGAACACCGGGGAGCTGTTTTTT	CASSIRTGTNTGELFF
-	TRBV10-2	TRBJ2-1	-	TGCGCCAGCAGTGAGATCTTCTTGAGCTCCTACAATGAGCAGTTCTTC	CASSEIFLSSYNEQFF
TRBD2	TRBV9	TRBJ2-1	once	TGTGCCAGCACCGTAGAAGCGGGGTCCTACAATGAGCAGTTCTTC	CASTVEAGSYNEQFF
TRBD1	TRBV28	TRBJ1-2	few	TGTGCCAGCAGGCTTCCAAGTCTTGGGACAGGGGGAGGGTACACCTTC	CASRLPSLGTGGGYTF
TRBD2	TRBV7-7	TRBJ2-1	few	TGTGCCAGTACACCTATAGCGGGGAGCGGCTCCTACAATGAGCAGTTCTTC	CASTPIAGSGSYNEQFF
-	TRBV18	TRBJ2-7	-	TGTGCCAGCTCACCAAGTACGGGCTCCTACGAGCAGTACTTC	CASSPSTGSYEQYF
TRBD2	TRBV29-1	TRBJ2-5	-	TGCAGCGGAACCCGGACTAGTTTGGAGACCCAGTACTTC	CSGTRTSLETQYF
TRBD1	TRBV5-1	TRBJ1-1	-	TGCGCCAGCACCCCGGGGGACAGGGGAATGAACACTGAAGCTTTCTTT	CASTPGDRGMNTEAFF
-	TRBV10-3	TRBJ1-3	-	TGTGCCATCTCAAGAGGGTTCTCTGGAAACACCATATATTTT	CAISRGFSGNTIYF